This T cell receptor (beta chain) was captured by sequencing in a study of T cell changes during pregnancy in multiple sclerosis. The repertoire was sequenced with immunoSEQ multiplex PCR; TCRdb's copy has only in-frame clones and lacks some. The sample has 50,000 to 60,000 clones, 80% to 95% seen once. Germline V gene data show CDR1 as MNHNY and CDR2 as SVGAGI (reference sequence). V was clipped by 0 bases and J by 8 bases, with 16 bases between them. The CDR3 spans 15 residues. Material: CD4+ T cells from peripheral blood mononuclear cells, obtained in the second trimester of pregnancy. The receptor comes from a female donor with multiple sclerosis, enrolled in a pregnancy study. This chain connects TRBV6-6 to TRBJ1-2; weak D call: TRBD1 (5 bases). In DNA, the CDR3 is TGTGCCAGCAGTTACTCCTCCGGGGGGGGTGGGGGCTACACCTTC. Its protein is CASSYSSGGGGGYTF.